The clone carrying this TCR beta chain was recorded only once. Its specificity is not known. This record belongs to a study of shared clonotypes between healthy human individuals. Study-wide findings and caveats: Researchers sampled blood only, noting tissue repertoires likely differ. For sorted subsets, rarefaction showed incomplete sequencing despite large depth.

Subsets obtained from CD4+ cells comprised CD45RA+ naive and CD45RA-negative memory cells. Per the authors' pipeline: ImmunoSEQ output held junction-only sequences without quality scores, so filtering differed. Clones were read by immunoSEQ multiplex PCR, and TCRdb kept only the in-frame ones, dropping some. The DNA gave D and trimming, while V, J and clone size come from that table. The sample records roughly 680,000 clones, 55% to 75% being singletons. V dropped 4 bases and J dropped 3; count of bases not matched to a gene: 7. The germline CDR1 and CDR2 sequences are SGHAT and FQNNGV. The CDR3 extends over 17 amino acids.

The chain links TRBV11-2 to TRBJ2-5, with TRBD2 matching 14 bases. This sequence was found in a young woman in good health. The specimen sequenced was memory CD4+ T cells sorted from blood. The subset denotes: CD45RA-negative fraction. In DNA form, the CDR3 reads TGTGCCAGCAGCTCGGGACTAGCGGGAGTAGTAGAAGAGACCCAGTACTTC. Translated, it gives CASSSGLAGVVEETQYF.